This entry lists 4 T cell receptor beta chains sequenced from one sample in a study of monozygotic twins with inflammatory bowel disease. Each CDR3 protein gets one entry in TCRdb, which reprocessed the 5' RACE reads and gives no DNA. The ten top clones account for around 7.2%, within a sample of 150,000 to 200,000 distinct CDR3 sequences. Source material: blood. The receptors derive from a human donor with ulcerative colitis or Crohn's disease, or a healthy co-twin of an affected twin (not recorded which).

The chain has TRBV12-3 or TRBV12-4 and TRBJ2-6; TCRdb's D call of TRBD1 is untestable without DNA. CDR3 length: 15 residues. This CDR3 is CASTFRGAGANVLTF.

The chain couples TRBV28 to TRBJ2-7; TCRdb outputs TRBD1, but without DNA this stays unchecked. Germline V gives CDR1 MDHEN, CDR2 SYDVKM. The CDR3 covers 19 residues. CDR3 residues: CASSFVGQGKLRGSGEQYF.

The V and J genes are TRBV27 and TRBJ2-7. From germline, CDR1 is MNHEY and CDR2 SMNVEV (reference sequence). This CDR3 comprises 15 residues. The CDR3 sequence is CASSLYLKSLEEQYF.

CDR3 sequence: CASSSVSYGYTF. This sequence joins TRBV5-6 and TRBJ1-2. CDR1 and CDR2 (germline): SGHDT, YYEEEE. The CDR3 sequence is 12 residues long.